The 23 T cell receptor beta chains listed next were all sequenced from one sample in a study of cytomegalovirus exposure and HLA in healthy donors. Primers for the PCR totalled 60 Vbeta and 13 Jbeta. Only in-frame clones appear in the TCRdb table, and some are missing; sequencing was by immunoSEQ multiplex PCR. The table lists approximately 200,000 clones, more than 70% of them singletons. The source material was PBMCs. All receptors derive from a man aged 25-45 years in good health and CMV-seropositive.

This clone was found a few times. V and J are TRBV7-3 and TRBJ2-1, with 11 bases lining up with TRBD2. Germline CDR1 SGHTA, CDR2 FQGTGA. CDR3 length equals 15 residues. Unmatched junction bases numbered 2, after V lost 4 bases and J lost 3 bases. The CDR3 reads CASSSGLADYNEQFF. The DNA for the CDR3 is TGTGCCAGCAGCTCGGGACTAGCGGACTACAATGAGCAGTTCTTC.

V is TRBV5-1 and J is TRBJ2-5; 7 nucleotides match TRBD2. After removal of 3 bases from V and 2 bases from J, the junction contained 7 bases not matched to a gene. Per the germline V gene, CDR1 is SGHRS and CDR2 is YFSETQ. The CDR3 extends over 15 amino acids. This CDR3 reads CASSSGAGLQETQYF. The CDR3 DNA reads TGCGCCAGCAGCTCCGGAGCGGGGCTACAAGAGACCCAGTACTTC.

The CDR3 spells CASSQPDRDEQETQYF. The CDR3 bases are TGTGCCAGCAGCCAGCCGGACAGGGACGAACAAGAGACCCAGTACTTC. The chain combines TRBV14 with TRBJ2-5; the match to TRBD1 covers 8 bases. Germline V gene data show CDR1 as SGHDN and CDR2 as FVKESK. The V segment lost 3 bases and the J segment 2 bases; nucleotides outside the gene matches: 8. This CDR3 region has 16 residues.

The chain carries TRBV7-9 and TRBJ2-1; 7 nucleotides agree with TRBD2. Germline trimming cut 2 bases from V and 2 bases from J; bases unmatched to any gene: 12. There are 18 residues in the CDR3. Germline V CDR1 and CDR2: SEHNR, FQNEAQ (reference sequence). This CDR3 reads CASSLPRSAGDPYNEQFF. The CDR3 region has the DNA TGTGCCAGCAGCTTACCTAGATCGGCGGGGGACCCCTACAATGAGCAGTTCTTC.

This clone was counted between two and nine times. The chain combines TRBV5-4 with TRBJ2-3; 10 positions match TRBD2. The trim removed 6 bases at V and 5 bases at J, leaving 6 bases unmatched. Germline V gene lookup returns CDR1 SGHNT and CDR2 YYREEE (reference sequence). This CDR3 comprises 14 residues. In DNA form, the CDR3 reads TGTGCCAGCAAACAGCGGGGGGGAGTAGATACGCAGTATTTT. As protein: CASKQRGGVDTQYF.

The chain carries TRBV6-6 and TRBJ1-1; 11 bases are shared with TRBD1. Germline CDR1 is MNHNY and CDR2 is SVGAGI (reference sequence). V gave up 6 bases and J gave up 4 bases; unmatched junction bases: 4. The CDR3 contains 14 residues. In DNA form, the CDR3 reads TGTGCCAGCAGCTCCGGGACAGGGGGCACTGAAGCTTTCTTT. Protein sequence: CASSSGTGGTEAFF.

This chain uses TRBV29-1 with TRBJ2-3, with D hard to call. The germline gives CDR1 SQVTM, CDR2 ANQGSEA. This CDR3 region has 13 residues. Trimming took off 0 bases at V and 1 base at J, with 5 bases between the two ends. CDR3 nucleotides: TGCAGCGTTGAAGAAGGAGGCACAGATACGCAGTATTTT. Translation: CSVEEGGTDTQYF.

This clone was seen a single time. The rearrangement joins TRBV30 to TRBJ1-5; tentative D call: TRBD1 (6 bases). Germline CDR1 GTSNPN, CDR2 SVGIG (reference sequence). This CDR3 comprises 13 residues. V lost 5 bases and J 9 bases, leaving 17 bases between the germline ends. The DNA for the CDR3 is TGTGCCTGGTTCCGGGACATCCTCTCGCCCCAGCATTTT. Protein: CAWFRDILSPQHF.

In the case of this clone: This same CDR3 is encoded by further DNA sequences in the sample. This chain's CDR3 is CASSRGGTEAFF. The CDR3 nucleotides read TGTGCCAGCAGTAGGGGTGGGACTGAAGCTTTCTTT. J is TRBJ1-1 and V is TRBV6-5; tentative D call: TRBD1 (5 bases). The length of the CDR3 is 12 residues. Germline loops: CDR1 MNHEY, CDR2 SVGAGI. V was shortened by 5 bases and J by 5 bases, with 9 bases between the two germline ends.

The chain recombines TRBV6-6 with TRBJ2-4, with TRBD2 matching over 8 bases. Germline CDR1 reads MNHNY; CDR2 reads SVGAGI (reference sequence). The CDR3 runs 16 residues. V trimming: 0 bases; J trimming: 6 bases; junction bases outside the gene matches: 7. In nucleotides, the CDR3 is TGTGCCAGCAGTTACTCCCACTCGGGGGGGAGAAACATTCAGTACTTC. The encoded protein is CASSYSHSGGRNIQYF.

The chain combines TRBV27 with TRBJ1-5; TRBD1 is a possible D gene (6 bases). CDR3 length equals 16 residues. CDR1 MNHEY and CDR2 SMNVEV come from the germline V gene (reference sequence). The V end was cut by 5 bases, the J end by 6 bases, with 20 bases between. The CDR3 nucleotides read TGTGCCAGCAGTCCGTTGGGCGGGGGCAGGGCTCAGCCCCAGCATTTT. It is translated as CASSPLGGGRAQPQHF.

The chain combines TRBV7-2 with TRBJ2-7; perhaps TRBD1 as D (6 bases). The V and J ends lost 5 bases and 3 bases respectively, with 14 bases between them. CDR3 length: 14 residues. Germline values: CDR1 SGHTA, CDR2 FQGNSA. In DNA, the CDR3 is TGTGCCAGCAGCCCCACAGGGTATCGCTACGAGCAGTACTTC. It is translated as CASSPTGYRYEQYF. Complete variable domain (other parts from reference TRBV7-2 and TRBJ2-7): GAGVSQSPSNKVTEKGKDVELRCDPISGHTALYWYRQSLGQGLEFLIYFQGNSAPDKSGLPSDRFSAERTGGSVSTLTIQRTQQEDSAVYLCASSPTGYRYEQYFGPGTRLTVT.

CDR3 sequence reads: CASSPLSGGADTQYF. In DNA, the CDR3 is TGCGCCAGCAGCCCTCTTAGCGGGGGGGCAGATACGCAGTATTTT. This rearrangement joins TRBV5-1 to TRBJ2-3; TRBD2 matches 11 bases. Germline assignment: CDR1 SGHRS and CDR2 YFSETQ. This CDR3 is built from 15 residues. Germline trimming cut 4 bases from V and 4 bases from J; bases unmatched to any gene: 5.

This chain connects TRBV19 to TRBJ1-4, with D perhaps matching TRBD1 (5 bases). The V gene lost 5 bases and the J gene lost 7 bases, with 14 bases spanning the gap. CDR3 length: 14 residues. Germline values: CDR1 LNHDA, CDR2 SQIVND (reference sequence). CDR3 protein: CASSGGGYSEKLFF. CDR3 DNA sequence: TGTGCCAGTAGTGGGGGGGGTTATTCTGAAAAACTGTTTTTT.

The chain links TRBV9 to TRBJ1-2; TRBD1 matches at 8 bases. Germline CDR1 and CDR2: SGDLS and YYNGEE. The CDR3 loop spans 15 amino acids. V shed 0 bases and J 3 bases; nucleotides not matched to a gene: 4. The CDR3 DNA reads TGTGCCAGCAGCGTAGCGCAGGGGGCTGACTATGGCTACACCTTC. Protein sequence: CASSVAQGADYGYTF. Drawing the rest from reference TRBV9 and TRBJ1-2, the complete variable domain is DSGVTQTPKHLITATGQRVTLRCSPRSGDLSVYWYQQSLDQGLQFLIQYYNGEERAKGNILERFSAQQFPDLHSELNLSSLELGDSALYFCASSVAQGADYGYTFGSGTRLTVV.

CDR3 residues: CASSLGQHQETQYF. The CDR3 nucleotides read TGTGCCAGCAGCTTAGGACAGCACCAAGAGACCCAGTACTTC. The chain combines TRBV11-3 with TRBJ2-5; D is possibly TRBD1 (5 bases). CDR3 length: 14 amino acids. In germline, CDR1 is SGHNT, CDR2 YENEEA. Deletions cut 1 base from V and 0 bases from J, with 6 bases between.

The chain uses TRBV4-1 and TRBJ1-2; D uncertain. The CDR3 has 15 residues. Looked up from germline, CDR1 is MGHRA and CDR2 is YSYEKL. V dropped 0 bases and J dropped 8 bases, with 16 bases sitting between them. CDR3 sequence: CASSQELTAVWGYTF. The CDR3 coding sequence is TGCGCCAGCAGCCAAGAACTTACAGCGGTATGGGGCTACACCTTC.

The chain carries TRBV9 and TRBJ2-3, with TRBD2 identical over 13 bases. From germline, CDR1 is SGDLS and CDR2 YYNGEE. The CDR3 is made up of 15 amino acids. Trimming cost V 0 bases and J 5 bases; bases outside gene matches: 0. CDR3 residues: CASSVGTSGRDTQYF. CDR3 nucleotides: TGTGCCAGCAGCGTAGGGACTAGCGGGAGAGATACGCAGTATTTT.

J is TRBJ2-2 and V is TRBV12-5; TRBD1 is a possible D gene (5 bases). CDR1 is LGHNT, CDR2 FRNRAP, per germline. Trimming took off 7 bases at V and 12 bases at J, with 15 bases between the two ends. This CDR3 is 12 amino acids long. The chain's CDR3 is CASVSPAGKLFF. CDR3 DNA sequence: TGTGCTAGTGTCTCTCCGGCAGGGAAGCTGTTTTTT.

The rearrangement joins TRBV4-3 to TRBJ2-7, with 8 bases that match TRBD2. V was pared by 3 bases and J by 1 base, with 11 bases of the junction left unmatched. Germline CDR1 and CDR2: LGHNA and YSLEER. CDR3 size: 17 residues. The CDR3 spells CASSQDGFSGTSYEQYF. The CDR3 DNA is TGCGCCAGCAGCCAGGATGGATTTAGCGGGACTTCCTACGAGCAGTACTTC.

The sample holds a few counts of this clone. V and J are TRBV29-1 and TRBJ2-1, with 7 bases lining up with TRBD2. Germline V gene lookup returns CDR1 SQVTM and CDR2 ANQGSEA. V shed 0 bases, J shed 8 bases, and the junction held 16 bases outside the gene matches. The CDR3 consists of 17 residues. The CDR3 here is CSVEDPGTTGQKDEQFF. The CDR3 nucleotides are TGCAGCGTTGAAGATCCAGGGACTACGGGCCAGAAGGATGAGCAGTTCTTC.

The V gene is TRBV5-8, the J gene TRBJ2-1; 7 bases map to TRBD2. The CDR3 extends over 17 amino acids. V lost 4 bases, J lost 6 bases, and 16 bases stayed unmatched. Germline-derived CDR1 and CDR2 are SGHTS and YDEGEE. The CDR3 protein is CASSPIGRGGPSNEQFF. In DNA, the CDR3 is TGTGCCAGCAGCCCCATTGGGAGGGGAGGGCCTTCCAATGAGCAGTTCTTC.

The rearrangement uses TRBV4-3 and TRBJ2-7; TRBD2 matches 9 bases. Trimming took 0 bases from V and 0 from J; bases not matched to a gene: 6. The CDR3 extends over 17 amino acids. Germline CDR1 is LGHNA and CDR2 is YSLEER. The DNA of the CDR3 is TGCGCCAGCAGCCAAGAGGGACATAGCGGGAGCTCCTACGAGCAGTACTTC. Translated, it gives CASSQEGHSGSSYEQYF.